In this sample, the clone carrying this T cell receptor beta chain turned up many times. Its target is unknown. CDR1 is KGHSH, CDR2 LQKENI, per germline. V lost 5 bases and J 2 bases, leaving 13 bases between the germline ends. The CDR3 runs 15 residues. Documented time point: longitudinal time-point 2. Unsorted libraries came from 2 million PBMCs stored at -80 °C. These data belong to a study of neurological immune-mediated disorders. Synthesis of cDNA used 5'RACE (with 10-nucleotide random UMIs). TCRdb analysed the 5' RACE reads with MiXCR anew, one entry per CDR3 protein. This table has around 49,000 distinct CDR3 sequences, over 10% appearing once. Study-level findings and limits: Levels of TCR clonal expansion peaked in HTLV-1-associated myelopathy and reached their lowest in multiple sclerosis, under those of healthy controls. TCR-beta repertoires seemed private in all groups, with no expanded CDR3 amino acid sequences shared.

The sequencing input was PBMCs. The chain couples TRBV18 to TRBJ2-1, with D possibly matching TRBD1 (6 bases). This clonotype was sampled from a male donor with HTLV-1-associated myelopathy (HAM/TSP). Here the CDR3 reads CASSGIDRTYNEQFF. CDR3 nucleotides: TGTGCCAGCTCAGGAATCGACAGGACCTACAATGAGCAGTTCTTC.